Listed below are T cell receptor beta chains from one sample, sequenced in a study of PD-L1 blockade in urothelial cancer. Libraries were prepared by immunoSEQ multiplex PCR; TCRdb keeps only in-frame clonotypes and omits some of them. The sample consists of approximately 63,000 clones, about 81% of them appearing once. This specimen was PBMCs, taken around atezolizumab (anti-PD-L1) treatment. The receptors here all came from a man in his 70s with urothelial cancer. CDR3s include the opening cysteine and the closing phenylalanine or tryptophan. The order of the fields is D gene, V gene, J gene, clone size, CDR3 protein, CDR3 DNA. A D gene is named only where the DNA matches it firmly. Some rows have no size entry. The others give once, few or many, or a class for an expanded clone.

>NA|TRBV4-3|TRBJ2-5|NA
CASSQLGRGQETQYF
TGCGCCAGCAGCCAATTAGGGCGGGGCCAAGAGACCCAGTACTTC
>TRBD2|TRBV6-1|TRBJ2-1|NA
CATTTSGQYNEQFF
TGTGCCACCACGACTAGCGGGCAGTACAATGAGCAGTTCTTC
>TRBD2|TRBV2|TRBJ2-1|NA
CASSEALGTRTSYNEQFF
TGTGCCAGCAGTGAAGCGCTTGGGACTAGGACCTCCTACAATGAGCAGTTCTTC
>NA|TRBV5-5|TRBJ1-2|NA
CASSLEGVGYGYTF
TGTGCCAGCAGCTTGGAGGGGGTCGGATATGGCTACACCTTC
>TRBD1|TRBV14|TRBJ1-4|NA
CASSPHRDRGYEKLFF
TGTGCCAGCAGCCCGCACCGGGACAGGGGATATGAAAAACTGTTTTTT
>NA|TRBV19|TRBJ1-2|NA
CASSSGLAYGYTF
TGTGCCAGTAGTTCCGGACTAGCATATGGCTACACCTTC
>NA|TRBV19|TRBJ1-1|NA
CASSIDAVVNTEAFF
TGTGCCAGTAGTATAGATGCGGTCGTGAACACTGAAGCTTTCTTT
>TRBD1|TRBV11-2|TRBJ2-7|NA
CASSGSSGTGSHEQYF
TGTGCCAGCAGCGGTTCATCCGGGACAGGGTCGCACGAGCAGTACTTC
>TRBD1|TRBV11-2|TRBJ1-1|NA
CASSHPRTGMNTEAFF
TGTGCCAGCAGCCACCCCCGGACAGGGATGAACACTGAAGCTTTCTTT
>TRBD2|TRBV5-1|TRBJ2-2|NA
CASSLRLAAGELFF
TGCGCCAGCAGCTTAAGACTAGCAGCCGGGGAGCTGTTTTTT
>NA|TRBV2|TRBJ2-2|NA
CASSIVADTGELFF
TGTGCCAGCTCGATAGTAGCGGACACCGGGGAGCTGTTTTTT
>NA|TRBV27|TRBJ2-7|NA
CASSSGAEQYF
TGTGCCAGCAGTTCAGGGGCCGAGCAGTACTTC
>NA|TRBV19|TRBJ1-5|NA
CASSMSWSGFNQPQHF
TGTGCCAGTAGTATGAGTTGGTCCGGTTTCAATCAGCCCCAGCATTTT
>NA|TRBV5-4|TRBJ2-2|NA
CASSFYGGPGELFF
TGTGCCAGCAGCTTTTACGGGGGGCCCGGGGAGCTGTTTTTT
>TRBD2|TRBV19|TRBJ2-1|NA
CASSTLLAGGLDEQFF
TGTGCCAGTAGTACATTACTAGCGGGAGGGCTCGATGAGCAGTTCTTC
>NA|TRBV15|TRBJ1-1|NA
CATSSPLRTAVLAFF
TGTGCCACCAGCAGCCCTCTAAGGACAGCGGTTTTAGCTTTCTTT
>NA|TRBV18|TRBJ1-1|NA
CASSPLQGRGTEAFF
TGTGCCAGCTCACCACTACAGGGTAGAGGCACTGAAGCTTTCTTT
>NA|TRBV4-1|TRBJ1-2|NA
CASSQEGGRGYTF
TGCGCCAGCAGCCAAGAGGGGGGGCGAGGCTACACCTTC
>NA|TRBV28|TRBJ1-1|NA
CAGQLGANTEAFF
TGTGCCGGACAACTTGGGGCGAACACTGAAGCTTTCTTT
>NA|TRBV11-3|TRBJ2-3|NA
CASSSFTDTQYF
TGTGCCAGCAGCTCCTTCACAGATACGCAGTATTTT
>TRBD2|TRBV7-7|TRBJ2-1|NA
CASSSTSGNYNEQFF
TGTGCCAGCAGCTCTACTAGCGGAAATTACAATGAGCAGTTCTTC
>TRBD2|TRBV2|TRBJ2-5|NA
CASKGLAGRETQYF
TGTGCCAGCAAGGGACTAGCGGGACGAGAGACCCAGTACTTC
>TRBD1|TRBV6-6|TRBJ1-2|NA
CASSSTGATNYGYTF
TGTGCCAGCAGTTCAACAGGGGCGACTAACTATGGCTACACCTTC
>NA|TRBV25-1|TRBJ1-2|NA
CASSESFYGYTF
TGTGCCAGCAGTGAATCCTTTTATGGCTACACCTTC
>TRBD2|TRBV9|TRBJ2-1|NA
CASRGAGDYNEQFF
TGTGCCAGCAGAGGAGCGGGAGACTACAATGAGCAGTTCTTC
>TRBD1|TRBV4-3|TRBJ1-1|NA
CASSQGRGRVNTEAFF
TGCGCCAGCAGCCAAGGAAGGGGGCGGGTGAACACTGAAGCTTTCTTT
>NA|TRBV11-2|TRBJ2-7|NA
CASSLPITYEQYF
TGTGCCAGCAGCTTACCTATCACCTACGAGCAGTACTTC
>NA|TRBV29-1|TRBJ1-1|NA
CSVGQMALVAEAFF
TGCAGCGTTGGACAGATGGCCTTGGTCGCTGAAGCTTTCTTT
>NA|TRBV4-2|TRBJ2-5|few
CASSQGRVQETQYF
TGTGCCAGCAGCCAAGGACGGGTACAAGAGACCCAGTACTTC
>NA|TRBV30|TRBJ2-2|NA
CAWSVIYREHPNTGELFF
TGTGCCTGGAGTGTAATTTACAGGGAGCACCCGAACACCGGGGAGCTGTTTTTT
>NA|TRBV7-9|TRBJ1-2|few
CASSLYGEEDGYTF
TGTGCCAGCAGCTTATACGGGGAGGAGGATGGCTACACCTTC
>TRBD2|TRBV4-2|TRBJ2-2|NA
CASSPAGGRALFSGELFF
TGTGCCAGCAGCCCGGCAGGCGGGAGGGCCCTATTTAGCGGGGAGCTGTTTTTT
>NA|TRBV25-1|TRBJ2-7|NA
CASSESGAGRIYEQYF
TGTGCCAGCAGTGAATCGGGCGCGGGACGAATCTACGAGCAGTACTTC
>NA|TRBV18|TRBJ1-3|NA
CASSPRVLASGNTIYF
TGTGCCAGCTCACCAAGGGTTCTAGCCTCTGGAAACACCATATATTTT
>NA|TRBV7-9|TRBJ1-2|few
CASSLVGGGPSFYGYTF
TGTGCCAGCAGCTTAGTCGGCGGGGGACCGAGCTTCTATGGCTACACCTTC
>NA|TRBV6-1|TRBJ1-2|NA
CASSEAPGDLRGYTF
TGTGCCAGCAGTGAAGCGCCGGGGGATCTTCGTGGCTACACCTTC
>NA|TRBV10-3|TRBJ2-1|once
CAISEQDWTGEQFF
TGTGCCATCAGTGAGCAGGACTGGACCGGTGAGCAGTTCTTC
>NA|TRBV5-8|TRBJ1-1|NA
CASLTGSATEAFF
TGTGCCAGCCTAACAGGGAGCGCCACTGAAGCTTTCTTT
>NA|TRBV9|TRBJ2-3|NA
CASSVRGTTGTDTQYF
TGTGCCAGCAGCGTAAGGGGGACTACGGGCACAGATACGCAGTATTTT
>TRBD2|TRBV6-4|TRBJ2-7|few
CASSQTPGGTYEQYF
TGTGCCAGCAGCCAGACCCCCGGGGGGACTTACGAGCAGTACTTC
>NA|TRBV5-1|TRBJ2-2|NA
CASSPWGGNGELFF
TGCGCCAGCAGCCCCTGGGGCGGTAACGGGGAGCTGTTTTTT
>TRBD2|TRBV9|TRBJ2-3|few
CASSVVSGSSTDTQYF
TGTGCCAGCAGCGTAGTTAGCGGGAGTAGCACAGATACGCAGTATTTT